The TCR beta chain described here comes from a study of human T cells and chemical hapten exposure. On the study more broadly: From small differences in pooled library volume came most of the variation in per-sample TCR yields.

Concerning this clonotype: Its antigen is currently unknown.

The study, taken as a whole, reports: With patch test score, the counts of PT1 expanded TCRs showed a positive correlation.

Specified time point: patch test 1, 2 weeks after DPC sensitization. Treatment in this sample: therapeutic diphenylcyclopropenone sensitization with weekly scalp DPC. Each donor was an alopecia patient between 18 and 70 years of age who qualified for DPC. From the RACE reads, TCRdb called clonotypes with MiXCR, one entry per CDR3 protein. Seen here are around 71,000 distinct CDR3 sequences, 7.5% to 10% observed once, and the top ten hold roughly 3.3%. Trimming took off 1 base at V and 7 bases at J, with 19 bases between the two ends. CDR3 length equals 16 residues. Germline V gene sequence: CDR1 MGHRA, CDR2 YSYEKL.

Source: whole blood, taken in connection with sensitization to the hapten diphenylcyclopropenone (DPC). J is TRBJ2-5 and V is TRBV4-1; D not certain. The sequence derives from a woman in her 40s with alopecia areata. Some clones in this sample may be carry-over from other donors' samples. CDR3 bases: TGCGCCAGCAGCCAAGTGGACCTTTTTATATATGGGACCCAGTACTTC. Translation: CASSQVDLFIYGTQYF.